The clone carrying this T cell receptor (beta chain) occurred many times. Its antigen is not known. The length of the CDR3 is 19 residues. Trimming took off 4 bases at V and 5 bases at J, with 31 bases between the two ends. From germline, CDR1 is SGHRS and CDR2 YFSETQ. These data come from a study of T cell repertoires in cytomegalovirus infection. Looking at the study overall: From public TCR beta signatures came an indication of both CMV infection and matching HLA type.

TCRdb processed the reads anew with MiXCR; each CDR3 protein has one entry. The sample records about 80,000 distinct CDR3 sequences, about 3.8% being singletons. The study, taken as a whole, reports: Summed public TCR beta family frequency identified CMV carriers bearing the relevant HLA. CMV-specific TCR beta clonotypes restricted by HLA-C were the ones dominating the ex vivo response.

This clonotype was obtained from a human donor in good health (CMV status not recorded). Some clones in this sample may be carry-over from other donors' samples. Material for sequencing was PBMCs. The J gene is TRBJ2-7, the V gene TRBV5-1, with D maybe TRBD1 (7 bases). The CDR3 coding sequence is TGCGCCAGCAGCCCCTCACAAGGGAGGACAGGTTTTAAGTTGGACGAGCAGTACTTC. Translated, it gives CASSPSQGRTGFKLDEQYF. Full variable domain (missing parts from reference TRBV5-1 and TRBJ2-7): KAGVTQTPRYLIKTRGQQVTLSCSPISGHRSVSWYQQTPGQGLQFLFEYFSETQRNKGNFPGRFSGRQFSNSRSEMNVSTLELGDSALYLCASSPSQGRTGFKLDEQYFGPGTRLTVT.